The T cell receptor (beta chain) described here comes from a study of cytomegalovirus exposure and HLA in healthy donors. The PCR employed 60 Vbeta primers together with 13 Jbeta primers. Some clones are missing from TCRdb's copy, which holds only in-frame ones; the method was immunoSEQ multiplex PCR. The sample consists of approximately 150,000 clones, around two thirds of them appearing once. Unmatched junction bases numbered 4, after V lost 5 bases and J lost 1 base. In germline, CDR1 is SGHKS, CDR2 YYEKEE (reference sequence). This CDR3 has 14 residues. Sequencing used PBMCs. This sequence was found in a man aged 30-40 years in good health and CMV-seropositive. The V gene is TRBV5-5, the J gene TRBJ1-1, with 8 positions matching TRBD1. The CDR3 bases are TGTGCCAGCAGGGTGACAGGGGAGAACACTGAAGCTTTCTTT. Amino acid sequence: CASRVTGENTEAFF.